These 6 T cell receptor beta chains were sequenced from one sample in a study of blood T cell repertoires in COVID-19. Sequenced by immunoSEQ multiplex PCR; TCRdb stores in-frame clones only, minus some. The sample records around 70,000 clones, 90% being singletons. The sample was peripheral blood. The origin of the receptors is a man aged 50-60 years with acute or convalescent COVID-19.

CDR3 DNA: TGTGCCAGCAGGTCCACCGGGACAGGGGGGAAGCAGTTCTTC. This codes for CASRSTGTGGKQFF. The genes are TRBV6-5 and TRBJ2-1; TRBD1 aligns across 11 bases. The germline V gene encodes CDR1 MNHEY and CDR2 SVGAGI. CDR3 size: 14 residues. Germline trimming cut 6 bases from V and 11 bases from J; bases unmatched to any gene: 9.

This sequence joins TRBV27 and TRBJ2-1; 16 bases line up with TRBD2. The germline gives CDR1 MNHEY, CDR2 SMNVEV (reference sequence). V lost 4 bases and J lost 7; bases outside the gene matches: 4. The CDR3 is 16 amino acids. The CDR3 DNA follows: TGTGCCAGCAGTTACGGGACTAGCGGGAGGGCAAATGAGCAGTTCTTC. Translated: CASSYGTSGRANEQFF.

The J gene is TRBJ2-5, the V gene TRBV18, with D perhaps TRBD1 (5 bases). Germline-derived CDR1 and CDR2 are KGHSH and LQKENI. The CDR3 is 13 residues long. V was clipped by 5 bases and J by 1 base, with 8 bases between them. CDR3 residues: CASSKGSQETQYF. The CDR3 DNA reads TGTGCCAGCTCAAAGGGGTCCCAAGAGACCCAGTACTTC.

The chain joins TRBV28 to TRBJ1-2; 11 bases align to TRBD1. Germline V gene sequence: CDR1 MDHEN, CDR2 SYDVKM. The CDR3 runs to 15 residues. The ends lost 5 bases at V and 13 bases at J; junction bases unmatched: 15. The CDR3 reads CASSLLEAGQGVGTF. CDR3 nucleotides: TGTGCCAGCAGTCTCCTCGAGGCGGGACAGGGGGTTGGCACCTTC.

J is TRBJ2-1 and V is TRBV7-8; 7 positions match TRBD2. From germline, CDR1 is SGHVS and CDR2 FQNEAQ. The ends lost 0 bases at V and 4 bases at J; junction bases unmatched: 3. This CDR3 region has 15 residues. The chain's CDR3 is CASSLAAGWYNEQFF. CDR3 bases: TGTGCCAGCAGCTTAGCAGCGGGATGGTACAATGAGCAGTTCTTC.

The rearrangement joins TRBV27 to TRBJ2-7; 8 nucleotides match TRBD1. The CDR3 covers 14 residues. Germline-derived CDR1 and CDR2 are MNHEY and SMNVEV (reference sequence). V dropped 8 bases and J dropped 5; count of bases not matched to a gene: 11. The CDR3 nucleotides read TGTGCCAGCTCTCCTCAGGGGGCGGGCCACGAGCAGTACTTC. It is translated as CASSPQGAGHEQYF.